The clone carrying this T cell receptor beta chain was counted only a few times. The antigen remains unidentified. CDR1 is SQVTM, CDR2 ANQGSEA, per germline. This CDR3 has 13 residues. The V end was cut by 6 bases, the J end by 6 bases, with 15 bases between. The entry originates in a study of human T cells and chemical hapten exposure. The study, taken as a whole, reports: The count of PT1 expanded TCRs correlated positively with patch test score.

Per the original methods: TCR counts had a median of about 100,000 per sample and spanned about 20,000 to 700,000. TCRdb itself ran the RACE reads through MiXCR, one entry per CDR3 protein. The V and J calls, along with clone size, are taken from TCRdb and not from the paper's own processing. Among around 150,000 distinct CDR3 sequences listed, 28% were seen once. The time point: patch test 3, about 24 weeks after DPC sensitization. Specified treatment: therapeutic diphenylcyclopropenone sensitization with weekly scalp DPC. Only after blood had been drawn was each patch test applied. This chain joins TRBV29-1 and TRBJ1-5; tentative D call: TRBD1 (5 bases). The material was whole blood, obtained in connection with sensitization to the hapten diphenylcyclopropenone (DPC). The clonotype comes from a woman aged 18-29 years with alopecia areata. Some clones in this sample may be carry-over from other donors' samples. The CDR3 spells CSVADEGFQPQHF. In DNA, the CDR3 is TGCAGCGTGGCGGACGAGGGGTTTCAGCCCCAGCATTTT. The whole variable domain, remainder taken from reference TRBV29-1 and TRBJ1-5, is SAVISQKPSRDICQRGTSLTIQCQVDSQVTMMFWYRQQPGQSLTLIATANQGSEATYESGFVIDKFPISRPNLTFSTLTVSNMSPEDSSIYLCSVADEGFQPQHFGDGTRLSIL.